What follows are 13 T cell receptor beta chains derived from one specimen sequenced in a study of blood T cell repertoires in COVID-19. TCRdb keeps only in-frame clones here, not all; method: immunoSEQ multiplex PCR. This sample yields fewer than 85,000 clones, of which more than 70% are seen a single time; 15% to 20% belongs to the top ten. Sequencing used peripheral blood. All receptors derive from a woman in her sixties with acute or convalescent COVID-19.

This chain links TRBV5-6 with TRBJ1-1, with D possibly matching TRBD1 (5 bases). The CDR3 runs 14 residues. Germline V gene data show CDR1 as SGHDT and CDR2 as YYEEEE. The ends were cut back, 2 bases at V and 1 base at J, with 9 bases in the middle. As DNA, the CDR3 is TGTGCCAGCAGCTTTTCCGGACAGAACACTGAAGCTTTCTTT. It yields the protein CASSFSGQNTEAFF. Filled out from reference TRBV5-6 and TRBJ1-1, the complete variable domain reads DAGVTQSPTHLIKTRGQQVTLRCSPKSGHDTVSWYQQALGQGPQFIFQYYEEEERQRGNFPDRFSGHQFPNYSSELNVNALLLGDSALYLCASSFSGQNTEAFFGQGTRLTVV.

In its sample, this clone was seen a few times. The rearrangement uses TRBV9 and TRBJ1-2, with a tentative D call TRBD1 (6 bases). The germline CDR1 and CDR2 sequences are SGDLS and YYNGEE. CDR3 size: 15 residues. V shed 1 base and J shed 0 bases, with 10 bases lying between them. Written as DNA, the CDR3 is TGTGCCAGCAGCGTAACCGGACAGTCTAACTATGGCTACACCTTC. It codes for CASSVTGQSNYGYTF. The full variable domain, in which reference TRBV9 and TRBJ1-2 provide the parts outside the CDR3, is DSGVTQTPKHLITATGQRVTLRCSPRSGDLSVYWYQQSLDQGLQFLIQYYNGEERAKGNILERFSAQQFPDLHSELNLSSLELGDSALYFCASSVTGQSNYGYTFGSGTRLTVV.

The chain is built from TRBV5-6 and TRBJ2-3; perhaps TRBD1 as D (6 bases). From germline, CDR1 is SGHDT and CDR2 YYEEEE. The length of the CDR3 is 12 residues. V dropped 6 bases and J dropped 5 bases, with 10 bases sitting between them. CDR3 nucleotides: TGTGCCAGCAACCTAGGGGGAGATACGCAGTATTTT. The encoded protein is CASNLGGDTQYF.

This chain uses TRBV7-8 with TRBJ2-1, with D maybe TRBD2 (5 bases). Deletions cut 5 bases from V and 0 bases from J, with 17 bases between. CDR3 length equals 17 residues. CDR1 and CDR2 from the germline V gene are SGHVS and FQNEAQ. The CDR3 loop reads CASSPFGAASSYNEQFF. Here the CDR3 DNA reads TGTGCCAGCAGCCCGTTCGGAGCGGCGAGCTCCTACAATGAGCAGTTCTTC.

Worth noting for this clone: At one of its ends the junction is not consistent with the germline gene, which may arise from a read error. The chain has TRBV7-7 and TRBJ2-5; TRBD2 aligns across 12 bases. The length of the CDR3 is 14 residues. Germline loops: CDR1 SSHAT, CDR2 FNYEAQ (reference sequence). In DNA, the CDR3 is TGTGCTAGCAGCCTAGCGGGGGGGCAAGAGACCCAGTACTTC. It is translated as CASSLAGGQETQYF.

The V gene is TRBV7-9, the J gene TRBJ2-7; D is possibly TRBD1 (6 bases). In germline, CDR1 is SEHNR, CDR2 FQNEAQ (reference sequence). Trimming shortened V by 2 bases and J by 3 bases, and 11 bases separated the two germline ends. This CDR3 has 14 residues. The CDR3 bases are TGTGCCAGCAGCTTATCAGGGGTCAACTACGAGCAGTACTTC. Translating gives CASSLSGVNYEQYF.

As regards this clone: Other DNA sequences in this specimen translate into the identical CDR3. The rearrangement uses TRBV28 and TRBJ1-2; D not certain. The CDR3 covers 15 residues. Germline-derived CDR1 and CDR2 are MDHEN and SYDVKM. V lost 3 bases to trimming and J lost 8 bases, with 19 bases between them. Here the CDR3 DNA reads TGTGCCAGCAGTTTCAGGACGCTGGTAGGGAGAGGCTACACCTTC. This codes for CASSFRTLVGRGYTF.

V is TRBV5-4 and J is TRBJ2-3; TRBD2 matches at 9 bases. This CDR3 is 17 amino acids long. J was trimmed by 7 bases and V by 4 bases; bases with no gene match: 16. Germline V gene data show CDR1 as SGHNT and CDR2 as YYREEE (reference sequence). The CDR3 reads CASSLASGASLLNTQYF. CDR3 DNA: TGTGCCAGCAGCCTTGCTAGCGGGGCCTCCCTTCTAAATACGCAGTATTTT.

The V gene is TRBV11-2, the J gene TRBJ2-1; a weak D match, TRBD2 (5 bases). This CDR3 region has 16 residues. Germline V gene data show CDR1 as SGHAT and CDR2 as FQNNGV. V gave up 1 base and J gave up 3 bases, with 13 bases separating them. The CDR3 region is CASSLGTGRVYNEQFF. CDR3 in DNA: TGTGCCAGCAGCTTAGGGACCGGGCGGGTCTACAATGAGCAGTTCTTC. Drawing the rest from reference TRBV11-2 and TRBJ2-1, the complete variable domain is EAGVAQSPRYKIIEKRQSVAFWCNPISGHATLYWYQQILGQGPKLLIQFQNNGVVDDSQLPKDRFSAERLKGVDSTLKIQPAKLEDSAVYLCASSLGTGRVYNEQFFGPGTRLTVL.

V gene TRBV10-3 combines with J gene TRBJ1-4, with TRBD1 matching over 10 bases. This CDR3 contains 15 residues. Germline values: CDR1 ENHRY, CDR2 SYGVKD. The V and J ends lost 6 bases and 5 bases, in that order; junction bases with no gene match: 6. The CDR3 sequence is CAISGRTGGNEKLFF. CDR3 nucleotides: TGTGCCATCAGCGGCCGGACAGGGGGGAATGAAAAACTGTTTTTT.

This chain joins TRBV5-1 and TRBJ1-3; D may be TRBD1 (5 bases). The CDR3 loop spans 15 amino acids. With 5 bases removed from V and 0 bases from J, the gap between germline ends came to 12 bases. Germline V gene lookup returns CDR1 SGHRS and CDR2 YFSETQ. The CDR3 nucleotides read TGCGCCAGCAGACCGGGGGTTGACTCTGGAAACACCATATATTTT. It translates to CASRPGVDSGNTIYF. Filled out from reference TRBV5-1 and TRBJ1-3, the complete variable domain reads KAGVTQTPRYLIKTRGQQVTLSCSPISGHRSVSWYQQTPGQGLQFLFEYFSETQRNKGNFPGRFSGRQFSNSRSEMNVSTLELGDSALYLCASRPGVDSGNTIYFGEGSWLTVV.

The J gene is TRBJ1-3, the V gene TRBV6-5; D ambiguous. Germline CDR1 reads MNHEY; CDR2 reads SVGAGI. The CDR3 sequence is 15 residues long. V was trimmed by 0 bases and J by 0 bases, leaving 6 bases between them. This chain's CDR3 is CASSYSLISGNTIYF. CDR3 DNA: TGTGCCAGCAGTTACTCGTTAATCTCTGGAAACACCATATATTTT.

The gene calls are TRBV19 and TRBJ2-2, with D tentatively TRBD2 (6 bases). Germline V lookup: CDR1 LNHDA, CDR2 SQIVND (reference sequence). The CDR3 has 16 amino acids. Trimming took off 1 base at V and 10 bases at J, with 19 bases between the two ends. CDR3 protein: CASSIVRGAGPTELFF. CDR3 nucleotides: TGTGCCAGTAGTATAGTACGAGGGGCGGGGCCCACGGAGCTGTTTTTT.